Listed below are T cell receptor beta chains from one sample, sequenced in a study of patients and donors after allogeneic stem cell transplantation. Each CDR3 protein is one row after TCRdb ran MiXCR on the RT-PCR reads. Of roughly 880,000 distinct CDR3 sequences in the sample, roughly 18% are singletons; the top ten hold 5% to 6.5%. The sequencing input was blood, either unsorted or a sorted T cell fraction (not recorded which). These TCRs come from a human donor who was either an allogeneic HSCT recipient or a stem cell or donor lymphocyte infusion donor (not recorded which). It is not recorded whose cells these are; they may come from a transplant donor. Each CDR3 is given with its conserved first and last residue. A D gene is named only where the DNA matches it firmly. Where a row states a size, it is once, few, many or the class of an expanded clone; other rows omit it.

>TRBJ1-1|TRBV6-1|.|few
CASIHPGGGPDTEAFF
TGTGCCAGCATCCACCCCGGCGGGGGACCTGACACTGAAGCTTTCTTT
>TRBJ1-2|TRBV10-3|.|.
CAISEPSGHANYGYTF
TGTGCCATCAGTGAGCCTTCGGGACATGCTAACTATGGCTACACCTTC
>TRBJ1-2|TRBV7-2|.|.
CASSVLRTGNNYGYTF
TGTGCCAGCAGCGTACTGCGAACAGGGAATAACTATGGCTACACCTTC
>TRBJ1-1|TRBV7-2|.|few
CASSLAFGGRTANTEAFF
TGTGCCAGCAGCTTAGCATTCGGCGGGCGAACCGCGAACACTGAAGCTTTCTTT
>TRBJ1-5|TRBV7-2|TRBD1|.
CASSTGPPTYSNQPQHF
TGTGCCAGCTCGACAGGGCCCCCGACCTATAGCAATCAGCCCCAGCATTTT
>TRBJ2-3|TRBV5-5|.|few
CASSLSDPFYTQYF
TGTGCCAGCAGCCTCTCTGACCCGTTCTATACGCAGTATTTT
>TRBJ1-5|TRBV6-2/TRBV6-3|.|.
CATGHGSNQPQHF
TGTGCCACGGGACATGGGAGCAATCAGCCCCAGCATTTT
>TRBJ2-6|TRBV20-1|TRBD2|.
CSARDWSGRGSGANVLTF
TGCAGTGCTAGAGATTGGAGCGGGAGAGGGAGTGGGGCCAACGTCCTGACTTTC
>TRBJ1-2|TRBV4-3|.|.
CASSHIFGGRGYGYTF
TGCGCCAGCAGCCATATTTTCGGAGGGAGAGGATATGGCTACACCTTC
>TRBJ1-5|TRBV19|TRBD1|.
CASSLHRDRGGQPQHF
TGTGCCAGTAGTTTACACCGGGACAGGGGAGGTCAGCCCCAGCATTTT
>TRBJ2-4|TRBV18|TRBD2|few
CASSRLSGALAKNIQYF
TGTGCCAGCTCACGACTGAGCGGGGCTCTAGCCAAAAACATTCAGTACTTC
>TRBJ2-3|TRBV4-3|.|few
CASSQDSGGVDTQYF
TGCGCCAGCAGCCAAGATTCGGGGGGCGTAGATACGCAGTATTTT
>TRBJ2-7|TRBV12-3/TRBV12-4|.|.
CASNRGQLGYEQYF
TGTGCCAGCAATCGAGGACAACTTGGCTACGAGCAGTACTTC
>TRBJ2-2|TRBV5-1|.|.
CASSLNWDRAGELFF
TGCGCCAGCAGCTTGAACTGGGATAGAGCCGGGGAGCTGTTTTTT
>TRBJ2-3|TRBV12-3/TRBV12-4|TRBD1|few
CASSLRDRVLGTDTQYF
TGTGCCAGCAGTCTCCGGGACAGGGTGTTGGGCACAGATACGCAGTATTTT
>TRBJ1-1|TRBV21-1|.|.
CASSKAGRVGTEAFF
TGTGCCAGCAGCAAAGCCGGCCGGGTCGGGACTGAAGCTTTCTTT
>TRBJ2-7|TRBV20-1|TRBD2|.
CSARVLAGVEQYF
TGCAGTGCTAGAGTACTAGCGGGGGTTGAGCAGTACTTC
>TRBJ2-7|TRBV7-8|.|few
CASSLGNSGYEQYF
TGTGCCAGCAGCTTAGGTAATAGCGGCTACGAGCAGTACTTC
>TRBJ2-3|TRBV29-1|.|.
CSADRDTDTQYF
TGCAGCGCCGACCGGGACACAGATACGCAGTATTTT
>TRBJ2-3|TRBV7-2|.|.
CASSIQGRTDTQYF
TGTGCCAGCAGCATACAGGGCCGGACAGATACGCAGTATTTT
>TRBJ2-6|TRBV12-3/TRBV12-4|TRBD1|few
CASSHPGTGFISGANVLTF
TGTGCCAGCAGCCACCCCGGGACAGGGTTCATCTCTGGGGCCAACGTCCTGACTTTC
>TRBJ1-5|TRBV20-1|.|many
CSAAAGSNQPQHF
TGCAGTGCGGCCGCGGGTTCCAATCAGCCCCAGCATTTT
>TRBJ2-4|TRBV6-5|.|few
CASSTRTIAKNIQYF
TGTGCCAGCAGTACTCGGACAATAGCCAAAAACATTCAGTACTTC
>TRBJ1-2|TRBV5-6|.|.
CASSSTGVFGYTF
TGTGCCAGCAGCTCGACAGGTGTATTTGGCTACACCTTC
>TRBJ2-5|TRBV13|TRBD1|few
CASSQKTGGFQETQYF
TGTGCCAGCAGCCAAAAGACAGGGGGCTTCCAAGAGACCCAGTACTTC
>TRBJ2-7|TRBV12-3/TRBV12-4|TRBD2|.
CASSPPSGNSYEQYF
TGTGCCAGCAGTCCTCCTAGCGGGAACTCCTACGAGCAGTACTTC
>TRBJ2-6|TRBV4-2|.|few
CASSFHLRVTGANVLTF
TGTGCCAGCAGCTTTCACCTCAGGGTAACTGGGGCCAACGTCCTGACTTTC
>TRBJ1-6|TRBV4-3|.|few
CASSHQKDLFRDGLNSPLHF
TGCGCCAGCAGCCACCAAAAGGATTTATTTAGGGACGGGTTAAATTCACCCCTCCACTTT
>TRBJ1-3|TRBV5-7|TRBD1|once
CASSYRGLHSGNTIYF
TGTGCCAGCAGCTACAGGGGGCTGCACTCTGGAAACACCATATATTTT